These 20 T cell receptor beta chains were sequenced from one sample in a study of T cells expressing NK-cell markers. TCRdb re-called the 5' RACE reads and gives one entry per CDR3 protein, without DNA. This sample's clone table lists some 450,000 distinct CDR3 sequences. What was sequenced was blood T cells: a sorted CD56 or NKG2C T cell subset, CD4+ or CD8+ T cells, or bulk PBMC T cells (not recorded which). The origin of the receptors is a woman aged 18 to 75 in good health.

V usage is TRBV29-1 and J usage is TRBJ1-2. CDR3 size: 13 residues. From germline, CDR1 is SQVTM and CDR2 ANQGSEA. The CDR3 loop is CSVESGWGYGYTF.

The CDR3 reads CSARYQFGYEQYF. The chain uses TRBV20-1 and TRBJ2-7. The CDR3 sequence is 13 residues long. Germline values: CDR1 DFQATT, CDR2 SNEGSKA (reference sequence).

J is TRBJ2-1 and V is TRBV6-6. The CDR3 covers 11 residues. The germline CDR1 and CDR2 sequences are MNHNY and SVGAGI (reference sequence). The CDR3 loop reads CASRHRNEQFF.

This chain connects TRBV27 to TRBJ1-1; TCRdb names TRBD1, which stays unverified in the absence of DNA. Looked up from germline, CDR1 is MNHEY and CDR2 is SMNVEV (reference sequence). This CDR3 has 14 amino acids. CDR3 amino acids: CASSPGVLRTEAFF.

V and J are TRBV12-3 or TRBV12-4 and TRBJ2-3; TCRdb calls TRBD2, which cannot be checked without DNA. This CDR3 is 14 amino acids long. CDR3: CASRPAGGSDTQYF.

This chain connects TRBV5-5 to TRBJ2-3; the TRBD2 assignment by TCRdb is unverifiable without DNA. Germline V CDR1 and CDR2: SGHKS, YYEKEE (reference sequence). This CDR3 region has 18 residues. CDR3: CASSLSGVLAGGTDTQYF.

The chain is built from TRBV6-2 or TRBV6-3 and TRBJ2-7; without DNA, the TCRdb call of TRBD2 cannot be checked. The CDR3 sequence is 15 residues long. Germline CDR1 reads MNHEY; CDR2 reads SVGEGT. The chain's CDR3 is CASSLPLAGSYEQYF.

The chain uses TRBV6-1 and TRBJ2-1; the TRBD2 assignment by TCRdb is unverifiable without DNA. Looked up from germline, CDR1 is MNHNS and CDR2 is SASEGT. This CDR3 is 15 amino acids long. The CDR3 loop is CASSDRTSSYNEQFF.

This chain links TRBV6-5 with TRBJ2-2; the D call from TCRdb, TRBD1, cannot be confirmed without DNA. Germline CDR1 reads MNHEY; CDR2 reads SVGAGI. The CDR3 has 13 residues. The CDR3 protein is CASSYWGGGELFF.

This sequence joins TRBV7-6 and TRBJ2-1; TCRdb's D call of TRBD2 is untestable without DNA. CDR1 is SGHVS and CDR2 is FNYEAQ in the germline V gene. CDR3 length: 17 amino acids. CDR3: CASSPYSGRGAYNEQFF. Variable domain in full (rest from reference TRBV7-6 and TRBJ2-1): GAGVSQSPRYKVTKRGQDVALRCDPISGHVSLYWYRQALGQGPEFLTYFNYEAQQDKSGLPNDRFSAERPEGSISTLTIQRTEQRDSAMYRCASSPYSGRGAYNEQFFGPGTRLTVL.

The chain employs TRBV12-3 or TRBV12-4 and TRBJ2-3. This CDR3 comprises 11 residues. The CDR3 spells CASSPQNTQYF.

J is TRBJ2-3 and V is TRBV7-9; the TCRdb D gene call, TRBD1, has no DNA to confirm it. Germline CDR1 is SEHNR and CDR2 is FQNEAQ (reference sequence). CDR3 size: 14 residues. The CDR3 spells CASSEGGHTDTQYF. Based on the CDR3 plus reference TRBV7-9 and TRBJ2-3, the full variable domain is DTGVSQNPRHKITKRGQNVTFRCDPISEHNRLYWYRQTLGQGPEFLTYFQNEAQLEKSRLLSDRFSAERPKGSFSTLEIQRTEQGDSAMYLCASSEGGHTDTQYFGPGTRLTVL.

The chain recombines TRBV7-2 with TRBJ2-3; the TCRdb D gene call, TRBD1, has no DNA to confirm it. Germline loops: CDR1 SGHTA, CDR2 FQGNSA. There are 16 residues in the CDR3. CDR3 region: CASTPVGGWFRDTQYF.

The V call is TRBV20-1, the J call TRBJ2-3; TCRdb names TRBD2, which stays unverified in the absence of DNA. The length of the CDR3 is 15 residues. Per the germline V gene, CDR1 is DFQATT and CDR2 is SNEGSKA (reference sequence). The CDR3: CSARDSVRVPDTQYF.

The rearrangement uses TRBV4-3 and TRBJ2-1. The CDR3 length is 15 residues. Germline V lookup: CDR1 LGHNA, CDR2 YSLEER. The CDR3 reads CASSQDRFSYNEQFF.

V and J are TRBV7-6 and TRBJ2-2. CDR1 is SGHVS and CDR2 is FNYEAQ in the germline V gene. The CDR3 has 14 residues. CDR3 region: CASSLIPESGELFF.

The chain links TRBV12-3 or TRBV12-4 to TRBJ2-1. CDR3 size: 13 residues. This CDR3 is CASSFNLWNEQFF.

The CDR3 is CASSPIMRGSSYNEQFF. The chain employs TRBV18 and TRBJ2-1; without DNA, the TCRdb call of TRBD2 cannot be checked. This CDR3 comprises 17 residues. CDR1 KGHSH and CDR2 LQKENI come from the germline V gene.

The rearrangement uses TRBV12-3 or TRBV12-4 and TRBJ2-1. This CDR3 contains 14 residues. The chain's CDR3 is CASRPIQPYNEQFF.

V usage is TRBV2 and J usage is TRBJ2-2; TCRdb calls TRBD1, which cannot be checked without DNA. Germline V gene data show CDR1 as SNHLY and CDR2 as FYNNEI. This CDR3 is 15 amino acids long. CDR3 protein: CAGRETGEVTGELFF.